Each of the 4 T cell receptor beta chains below was sequenced from the same sample in a study of T-cell memory formation after mild COVID-19 listed by TCRdb under 2021. Receptor libraries were prepared by 5' RACE. Sequencing took place on an Illumina NovaSeq 6000. TCRdb reworked the public reads: Q25 trimming with fastp, MiXCR clone assembly, productive beta chains retained. Rows are unified per CDR3 protein, each entry keeping the most common DNA and genes. The sample yields 400,000 to 450,000 distinct CDR3 sequences; approximately 19% were counted once. Of the sample, 20% to 25% falls within the top ten clones. The material sequenced was PBMCs or a T cell subset sorted from them (not recorded which). These receptors all come from a man between 18 and 35 years old who had mild COVID-19 (a few samples of this study predate the infection). The sample titles of this study are shuffled in the database, so cell type and time point are left out; the donor was told from shared clones.

The genes are TRBV6-2 or TRBV6-3 and TRBJ2-7; D ambiguous. The CDR3 length is 12 residues. V lost 8 bases and J lost 6, with 14 bases in between. Germline lookup yields CDR1 MNHEY and CDR2 SVGEGT. CDR3 bases: TGTGCCAGCGGCGGACCGCGAGGCGAGCAGTACGTC. This sequence encodes CASGGPRGEQYV.

There are many counts of this clonotype. J is TRBJ2-2 and V is TRBV12-3 or TRBV12-4, with D uncertain. V gave up 5 bases and J gave up 4 bases, with 5 bases separating them. This CDR3 has 12 amino acids. Here the CDR3 reads CASSPLTGELFF. CDR3 in DNA: TGTGCCAGCAGTCCACTCACCGGGGAGCTGTTTTTT.

The CDR3 nucleotides are TGTGCCAGCAGTCCGGGACAGGGGAACGGTTCACCCCTCCACTTT. Protein product: CASSPGQGNGSPLHF. This chain joins TRBV6-5 and TRBJ1-6; 10 positions match TRBD1. The J segment lost 9 bases and the V segment lost 5 bases, leaving 7 bases of the junction unmatched. Germline CDR1 MNHEY, CDR2 SVGAGI. The CDR3 loop spans 15 amino acids.

This clonotype occurred a few times. The chain has TRBV20-1 and TRBJ2-3; D remains ambiguous. Germline V gene lookup returns CDR1 DFQATT and CDR2 SNEGSKA (reference sequence). The CDR3 runs to 15 residues. The ends were cut back, 1 base at V and 6 bases at J, with 17 bases in the middle. CDR3 in DNA: TGCAGTGCTAGAGGAGACCCAGTTCGTATCGATACGCAGTATTTT. As protein: CSARGDPVRIDTQYF.